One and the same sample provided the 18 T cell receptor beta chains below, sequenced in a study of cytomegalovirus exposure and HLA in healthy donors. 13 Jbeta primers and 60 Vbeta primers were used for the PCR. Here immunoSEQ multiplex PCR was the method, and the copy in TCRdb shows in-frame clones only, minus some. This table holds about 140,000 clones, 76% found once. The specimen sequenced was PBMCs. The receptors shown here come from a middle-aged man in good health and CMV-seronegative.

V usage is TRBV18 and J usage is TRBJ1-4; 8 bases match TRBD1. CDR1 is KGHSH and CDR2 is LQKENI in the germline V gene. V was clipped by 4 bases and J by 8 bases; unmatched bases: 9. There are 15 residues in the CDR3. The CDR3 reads CASSLRTGRGEKLFF. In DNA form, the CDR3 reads TGTGCCAGCTCACTAAGGACAGGGCGCGGCGAAAAACTGTTTTTT.

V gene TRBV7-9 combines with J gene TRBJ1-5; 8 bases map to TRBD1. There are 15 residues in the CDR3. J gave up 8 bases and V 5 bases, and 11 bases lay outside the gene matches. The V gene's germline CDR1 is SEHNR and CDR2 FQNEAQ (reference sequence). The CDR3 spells CASSRGQGGVEPQHF. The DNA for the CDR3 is TGTGCCAGCAGCCGTGGACAGGGCGGCGTGGAGCCCCAGCATTTT. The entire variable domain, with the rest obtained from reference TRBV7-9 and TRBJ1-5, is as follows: DTGVSQNPRHKITKRGQNVTFRCDPISEHNRLYWYRQTLGQGPEFLTYFQNEAQLEKSRLLSDRFSAERPKGSFSTLEIQRTEQGDSAMYLCASSRGQGGVEPQHFGDGTRLSIL.

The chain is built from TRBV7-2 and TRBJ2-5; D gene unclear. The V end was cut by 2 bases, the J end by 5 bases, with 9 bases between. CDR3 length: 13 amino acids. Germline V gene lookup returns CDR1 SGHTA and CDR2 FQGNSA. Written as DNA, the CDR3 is TGTGCCAGCAGCTTAATGGGCAGGGAGACCCAGTACTTC. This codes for CASSLMGRETQYF.

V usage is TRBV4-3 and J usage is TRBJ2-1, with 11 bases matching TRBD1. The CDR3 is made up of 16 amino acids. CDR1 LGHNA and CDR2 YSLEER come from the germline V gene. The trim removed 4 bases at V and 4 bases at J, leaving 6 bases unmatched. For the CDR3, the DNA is TGCGCCAGCAGCCTCGAAGGACAGGGGGCGTACAATGAGCAGTTCTTC. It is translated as CASSLEGQGAYNEQFF.

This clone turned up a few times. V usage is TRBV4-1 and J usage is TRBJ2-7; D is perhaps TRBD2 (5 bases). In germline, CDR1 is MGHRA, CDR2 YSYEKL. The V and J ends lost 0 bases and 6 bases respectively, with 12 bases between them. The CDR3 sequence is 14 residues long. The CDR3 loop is CASSQETGWGEQYF. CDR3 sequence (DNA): TGCGCCAGCAGCCAAGAGACGGGGTGGGGCGAGCAGTACTTC.

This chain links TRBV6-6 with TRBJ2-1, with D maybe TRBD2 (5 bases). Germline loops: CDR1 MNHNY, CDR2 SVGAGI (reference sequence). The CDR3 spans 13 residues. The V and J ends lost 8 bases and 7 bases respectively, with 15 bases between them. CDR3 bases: TGTGCCAGCTCGGACTGGGATTGGAATGAGCAGTTCTTC. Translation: CASSDWDWNEQFF.

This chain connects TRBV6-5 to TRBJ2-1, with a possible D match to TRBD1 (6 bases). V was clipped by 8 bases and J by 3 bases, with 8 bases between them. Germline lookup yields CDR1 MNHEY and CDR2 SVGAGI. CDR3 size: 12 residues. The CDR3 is CASGGLYNEQFF. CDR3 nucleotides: TGTGCCAGCGGGGGCCTCTACAATGAGCAGTTCTTC.

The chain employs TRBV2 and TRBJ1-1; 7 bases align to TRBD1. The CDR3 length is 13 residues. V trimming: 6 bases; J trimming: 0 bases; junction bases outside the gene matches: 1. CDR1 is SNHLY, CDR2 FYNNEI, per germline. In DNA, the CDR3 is TGTGCCAGCAGGGGACAGTTGAACACTGAAGCTTTCTTT. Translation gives CASRGQLNTEAFF.

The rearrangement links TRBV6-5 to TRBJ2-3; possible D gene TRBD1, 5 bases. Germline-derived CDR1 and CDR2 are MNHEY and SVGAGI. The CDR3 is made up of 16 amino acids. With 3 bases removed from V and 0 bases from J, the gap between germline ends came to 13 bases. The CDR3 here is CASSYKGRVSTDTQYF. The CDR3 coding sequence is TGTGCCAGCAGTTATAAAGGCAGGGTTAGCACAGATACGCAGTATTTT.

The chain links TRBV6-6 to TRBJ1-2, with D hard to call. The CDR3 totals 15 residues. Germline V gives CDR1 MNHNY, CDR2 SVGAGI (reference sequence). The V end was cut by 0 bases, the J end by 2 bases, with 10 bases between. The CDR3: CASSYSTAENYGYTF. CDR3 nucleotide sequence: TGTGCCAGCAGTTACTCGACTGCGGAGAACTATGGCTACACCTTC.

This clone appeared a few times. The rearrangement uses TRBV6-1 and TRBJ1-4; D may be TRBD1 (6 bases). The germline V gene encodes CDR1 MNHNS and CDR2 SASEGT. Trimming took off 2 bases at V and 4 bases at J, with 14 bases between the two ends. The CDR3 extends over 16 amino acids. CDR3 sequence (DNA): TGTGCCAGCAGTGAATGGGACACCTGGGGTAATGAAAAACTGTTTTTT. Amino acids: CASSEWDTWGNEKLFF.

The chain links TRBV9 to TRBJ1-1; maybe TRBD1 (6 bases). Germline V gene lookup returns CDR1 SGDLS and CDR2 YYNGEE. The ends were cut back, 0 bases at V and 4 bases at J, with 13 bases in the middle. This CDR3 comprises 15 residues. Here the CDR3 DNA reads TGTGCCAGCAGCGTAGAAGGGGGGGGGAGCACTGAAGCTTTCTTT. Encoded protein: CASSVEGGGSTEAFF.

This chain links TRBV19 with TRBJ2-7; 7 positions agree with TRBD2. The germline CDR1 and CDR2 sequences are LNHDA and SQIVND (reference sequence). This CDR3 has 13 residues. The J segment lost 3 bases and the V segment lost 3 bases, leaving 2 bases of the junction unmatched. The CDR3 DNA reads TGTGCCAGTAGTATGGGGACTAACTACGAGCAGTACTTC. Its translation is CASSMGTNYEQYF.

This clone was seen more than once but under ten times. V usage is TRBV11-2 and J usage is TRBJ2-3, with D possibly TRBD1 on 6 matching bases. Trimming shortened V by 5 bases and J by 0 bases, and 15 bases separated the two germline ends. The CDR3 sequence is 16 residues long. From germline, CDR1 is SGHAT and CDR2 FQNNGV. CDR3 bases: TGTGCCAGCAGCATGGGACATCACCCTAGCACAGATACGCAGTATTTT. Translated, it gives CASSMGHHPSTDTQYF.

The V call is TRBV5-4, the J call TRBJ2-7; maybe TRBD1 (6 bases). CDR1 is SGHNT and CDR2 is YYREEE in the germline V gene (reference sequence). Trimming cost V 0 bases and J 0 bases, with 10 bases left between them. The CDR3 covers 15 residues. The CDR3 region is CASSLGQESSYEQYF. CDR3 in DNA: TGTGCCAGCAGCTTGGGACAGGAGAGCTCCTACGAGCAGTACTTC.

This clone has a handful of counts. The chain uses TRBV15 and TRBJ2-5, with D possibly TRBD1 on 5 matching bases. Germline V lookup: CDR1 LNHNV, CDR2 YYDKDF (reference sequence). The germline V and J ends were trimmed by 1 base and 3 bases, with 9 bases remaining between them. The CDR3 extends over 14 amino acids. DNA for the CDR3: TGTGCCACCAGCAGAGTTTTGACAGAAGAGACCCAGTACTTC. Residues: CATSRVLTEETQYF.

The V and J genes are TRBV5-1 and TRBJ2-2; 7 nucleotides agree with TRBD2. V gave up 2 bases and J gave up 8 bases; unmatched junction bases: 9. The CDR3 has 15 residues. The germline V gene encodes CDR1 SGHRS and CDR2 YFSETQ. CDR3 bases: TGCGCCAGCAGCTTTGGCGGGAGTCTTCTAGGGGAGCTGTTTTTT. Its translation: CASSFGGSLLGELFF.

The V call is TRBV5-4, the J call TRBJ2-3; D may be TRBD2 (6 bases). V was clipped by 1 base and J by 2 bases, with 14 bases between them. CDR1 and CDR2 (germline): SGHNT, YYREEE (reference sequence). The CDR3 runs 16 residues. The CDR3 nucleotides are TGTGCCAGCAGCTTGTCGAGCGGGCGCTACACAGATACGCAGTATTTT. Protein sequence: CASSLSSGRYTDTQYF.